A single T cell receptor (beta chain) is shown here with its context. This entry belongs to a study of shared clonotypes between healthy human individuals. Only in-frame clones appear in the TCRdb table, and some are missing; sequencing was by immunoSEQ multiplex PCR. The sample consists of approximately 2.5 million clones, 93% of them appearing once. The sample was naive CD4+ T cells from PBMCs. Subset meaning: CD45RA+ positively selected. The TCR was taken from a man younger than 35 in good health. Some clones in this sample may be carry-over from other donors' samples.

The CDR3 nucleotides read TGTGCCAGCAGCTTAGTAGTTGCAGGCCCACGGCATTTT. Translated: CASSLVVAGPRHF. The rearrangement links TRBV11-2 to TRBJ1-5, with D uncertain. The CDR3 extends over 13 amino acids. The V end was cut by 1 base, the J end by 15 bases, with 16 bases between. Per the germline V gene, CDR1 is SGHAT and CDR2 is FQNNGV.